This T cell receptor (beta chain) was captured by sequencing in a study of blood T cell repertoires in COVID-19. Trimming removed 4 bases at V and 0 bases at J, with 10 bases between. Germline assignment: CDR1 SGHNT and CDR2 YENEEA. The CDR3 length is 14 residues. In the study's own analysis: Quantification of nucleated cells was approximated via reference gene primer amplification. The protocol was immunoSEQ multiplex PCR, while the TCRdb copy is restricted to in-frame clones and leaves out a portion. V and J calls plus clone size are reproduced from that table; the DNA served to infer D and trimming. The profile covers 80,000 to 100,000 clones, with about 90% appearing a single time and around 4.3% taken by the ten largest.

This clonotype was obtained from a human donor with COVID-19, enrolled during active disease. The donor label of this sample is uncertain. Sequences were obtained from peripheral blood. This sequence joins TRBV11-3 and TRBJ2-7; no reliable D call. CDR3 nucleotides: TGTGCCAGCAGCTCCGGTTTATACTCCTACGAGCAGTACTTC. Amino acid sequence: CASSSGLYSYEQYF. The complete variable domain, with remaining parts taken from reference TRBV11-3 and TRBJ2-7, reads EAGVVQSPRYKIIEKKQPVAFWCNPISGHNTLYWYLQNLGQGPELLIRYENEEAVDDSQLPKDRFSAERLKGVDSTLKIQPAELGDSAVYLCASSSGLYSYEQYFGPGTRLTVT.